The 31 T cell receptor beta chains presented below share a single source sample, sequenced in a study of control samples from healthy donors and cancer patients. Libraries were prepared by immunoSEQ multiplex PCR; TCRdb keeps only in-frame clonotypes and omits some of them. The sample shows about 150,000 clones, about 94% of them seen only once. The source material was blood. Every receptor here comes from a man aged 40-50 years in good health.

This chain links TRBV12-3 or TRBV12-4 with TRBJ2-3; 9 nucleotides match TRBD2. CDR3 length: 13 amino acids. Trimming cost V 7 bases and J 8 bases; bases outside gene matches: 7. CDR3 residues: CASMRGGAVTQYF. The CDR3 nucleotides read TGTGCCAGCATGCGCGGGGGGGCCGTTACGCAGTATTTT.

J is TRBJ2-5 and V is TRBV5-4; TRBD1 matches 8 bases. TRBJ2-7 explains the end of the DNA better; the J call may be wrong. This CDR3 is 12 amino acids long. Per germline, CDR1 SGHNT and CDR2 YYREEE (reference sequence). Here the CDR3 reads CASSGQGPEQYF. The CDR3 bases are TGTGCCAGCAGCGGACAGGGTCCCGAGCAGTACTTC.

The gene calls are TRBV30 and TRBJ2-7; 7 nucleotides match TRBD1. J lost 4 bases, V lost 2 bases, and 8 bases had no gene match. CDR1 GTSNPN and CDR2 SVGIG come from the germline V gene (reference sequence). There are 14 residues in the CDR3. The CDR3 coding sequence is TGTGCCTGGAGTCGGTGGGACAGCCGATACGAGCAGTACTTC. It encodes CAWSRWDSRYEQYF.

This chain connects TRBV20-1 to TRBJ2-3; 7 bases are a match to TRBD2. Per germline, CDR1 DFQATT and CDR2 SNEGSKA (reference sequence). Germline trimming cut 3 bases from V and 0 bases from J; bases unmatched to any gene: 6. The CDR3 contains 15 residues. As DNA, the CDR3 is TGCAGTGCTAGTCAACTAGCGCGTAGCACAGATACGCAGTATTTT. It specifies CSASQLARSTDTQYF.

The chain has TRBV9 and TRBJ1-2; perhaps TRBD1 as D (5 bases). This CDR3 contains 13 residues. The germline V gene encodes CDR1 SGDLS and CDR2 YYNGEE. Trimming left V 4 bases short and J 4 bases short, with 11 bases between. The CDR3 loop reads CASSLGVSYGYTF. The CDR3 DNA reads TGTGCCAGCAGCCTAGGGGTATCCTATGGCTACACCTTC.

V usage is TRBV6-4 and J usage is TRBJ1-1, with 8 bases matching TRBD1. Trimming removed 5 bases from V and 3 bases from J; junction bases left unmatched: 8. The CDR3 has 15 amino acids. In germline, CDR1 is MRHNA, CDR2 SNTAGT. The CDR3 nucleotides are TGTGCCAGCAGTCTCCACAGGGGGGGTCACACTGAAGCTTTCTTT. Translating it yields CASSLHRGGHTEAFF.

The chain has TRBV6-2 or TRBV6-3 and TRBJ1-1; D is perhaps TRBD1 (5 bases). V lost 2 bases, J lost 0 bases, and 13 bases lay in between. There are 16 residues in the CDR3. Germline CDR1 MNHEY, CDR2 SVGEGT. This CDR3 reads CASSYGAGLMNTEAFF. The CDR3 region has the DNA TGTGCCAGCAGTTACGGCGCAGGGCTCATGAACACTGAAGCTTTCTTT.

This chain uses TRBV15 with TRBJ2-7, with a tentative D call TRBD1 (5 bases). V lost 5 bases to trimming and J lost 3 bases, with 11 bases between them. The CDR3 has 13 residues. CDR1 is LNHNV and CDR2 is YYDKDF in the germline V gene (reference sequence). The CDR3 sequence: CATSRVQVYEQYF. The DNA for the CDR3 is TGTGCCACCAGCCGGGTACAGGTCTACGAGCAGTACTTC.

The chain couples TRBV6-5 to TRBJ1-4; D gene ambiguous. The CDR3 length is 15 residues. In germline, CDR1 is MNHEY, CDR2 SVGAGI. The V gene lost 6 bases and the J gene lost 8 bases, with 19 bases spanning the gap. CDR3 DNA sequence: TGTGCCAGCAGACTCGACTCAACGGAAAGCGAAAAACTGTTTTTT. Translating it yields CASRLDSTESEKLFF.

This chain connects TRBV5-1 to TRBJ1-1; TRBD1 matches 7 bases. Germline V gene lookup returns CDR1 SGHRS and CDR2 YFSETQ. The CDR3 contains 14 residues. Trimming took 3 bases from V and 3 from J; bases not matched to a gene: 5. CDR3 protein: CASSSAGGYTEAFF. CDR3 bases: TGCGCCAGCAGCTCTGCAGGGGGGTACACTGAAGCTTTCTTT.

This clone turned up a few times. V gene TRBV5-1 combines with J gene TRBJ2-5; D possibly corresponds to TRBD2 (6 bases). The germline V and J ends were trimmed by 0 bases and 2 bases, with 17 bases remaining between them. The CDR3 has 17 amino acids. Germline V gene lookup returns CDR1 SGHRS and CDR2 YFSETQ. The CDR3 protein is CASSLAAMPEGQETQYF. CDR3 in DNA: TGCGCCAGCAGCTTGGCCGCTATGCCGGAGGGGCAAGAGACCCAGTACTTC.

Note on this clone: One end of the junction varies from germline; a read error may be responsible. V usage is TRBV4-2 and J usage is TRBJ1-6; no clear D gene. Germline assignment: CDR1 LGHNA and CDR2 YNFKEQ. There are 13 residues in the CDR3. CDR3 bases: TGTGCCAGCAGCAAAGAGGTCAGACCACCCCTCCACTTT. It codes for CASSKEVRPPLHF.

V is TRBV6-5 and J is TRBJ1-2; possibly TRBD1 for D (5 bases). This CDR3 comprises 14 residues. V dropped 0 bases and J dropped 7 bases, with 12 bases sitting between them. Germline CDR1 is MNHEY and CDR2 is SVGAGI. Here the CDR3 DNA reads TGTGCCAGCAGTTACTCCGGGGGGGGTAGTGGCTACACCTTC. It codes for CASSYSGGGSGYTF.

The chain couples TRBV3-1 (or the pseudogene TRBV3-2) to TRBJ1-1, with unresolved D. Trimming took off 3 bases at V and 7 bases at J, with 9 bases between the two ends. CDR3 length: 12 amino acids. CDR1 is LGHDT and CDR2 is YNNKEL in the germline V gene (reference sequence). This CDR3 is CASSHAGFEAFF. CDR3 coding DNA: TGTGCCAGCAGCCATGCCGGATTTGAAGCTTTCTTT.

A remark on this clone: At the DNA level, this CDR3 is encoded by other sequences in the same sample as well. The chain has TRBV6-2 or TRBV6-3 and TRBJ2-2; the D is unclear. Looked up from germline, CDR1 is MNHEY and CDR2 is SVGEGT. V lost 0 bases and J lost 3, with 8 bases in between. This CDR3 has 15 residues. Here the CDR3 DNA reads TGTGCCAGCAGTTACTCTGGTGGGGACACCGGGGAGCTGTTTTTT. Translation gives CASSYSGGDTGELFF.

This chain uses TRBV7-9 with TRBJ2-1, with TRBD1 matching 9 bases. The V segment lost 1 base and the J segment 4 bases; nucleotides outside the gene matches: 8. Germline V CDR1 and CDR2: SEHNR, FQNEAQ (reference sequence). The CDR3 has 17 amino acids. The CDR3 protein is CASSLEGTGWVYNEQFF. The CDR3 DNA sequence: TGTGCCAGCAGCTTAGAGGGGACAGGGTGGGTGTACAATGAGCAGTTCTTC.

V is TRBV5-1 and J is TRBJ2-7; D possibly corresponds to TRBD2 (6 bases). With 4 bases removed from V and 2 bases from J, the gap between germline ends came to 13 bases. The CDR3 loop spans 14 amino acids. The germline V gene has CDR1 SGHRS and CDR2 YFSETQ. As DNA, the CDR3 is TGCGCCAGCAGCGTCGCCGGGAGTCCCTACGAGCAGTACTTC. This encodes CASSVAGSPYEQYF.

CDR3: CASSESGGGTNEKLFF. CDR3 bases: TGCGCCAGCAGTGAGTCCGGGGGGGGAACTAATGAAAAACTGTTTTTT. The V and J genes are TRBV10-2 and TRBJ1-4; the D gene is possibly TRBD1 (5 bases). Trimming removed 0 bases at V and 1 base at J, with 9 bases between. The length of the CDR3 is 16 residues. Looked up from germline, CDR1 is WSHSY and CDR2 is SAAADI.

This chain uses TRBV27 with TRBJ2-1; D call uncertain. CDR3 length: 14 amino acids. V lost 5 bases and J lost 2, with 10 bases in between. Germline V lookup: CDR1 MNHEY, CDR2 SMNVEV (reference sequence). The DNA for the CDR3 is TGTGCCAGCAGTCTCGCCGGCACCTACAATGAGCAGTTCTTC. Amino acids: CASSLAGTYNEQFF.

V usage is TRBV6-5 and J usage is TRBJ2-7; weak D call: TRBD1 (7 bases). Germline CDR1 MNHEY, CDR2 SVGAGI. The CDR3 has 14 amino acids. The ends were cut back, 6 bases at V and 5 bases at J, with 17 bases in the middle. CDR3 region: CASREGAGRNEQYF. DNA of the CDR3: TGTGCCAGCAGGGAGGGGGCAGGTCGGAACGAGCAGTACTTC.

CDR3 amino acids: CAWSWSSAKNIQYF. CDR3 sequence (DNA): TGTGCCTGGAGCTGGTCCTCCGCCAAAAACATTCAGTACTTC. The chain uses TRBV30 and TRBJ2-4; no reliable D call. Germline CDR1 is GTSNPN and CDR2 is SVGIG (reference sequence). This CDR3 spans 14 amino acids. Trimming took off 3 bases at V and 1 base at J, with 10 bases between the two ends.

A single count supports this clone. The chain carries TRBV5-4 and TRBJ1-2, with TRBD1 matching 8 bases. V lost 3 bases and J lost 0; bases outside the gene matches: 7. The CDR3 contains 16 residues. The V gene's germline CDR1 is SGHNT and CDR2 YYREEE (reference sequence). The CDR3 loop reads CASSSDRGRTNYGYTF. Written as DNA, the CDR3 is TGTGCCAGCAGCTCCGACAGGGGCCGAACTAACTATGGCTACACCTTC.

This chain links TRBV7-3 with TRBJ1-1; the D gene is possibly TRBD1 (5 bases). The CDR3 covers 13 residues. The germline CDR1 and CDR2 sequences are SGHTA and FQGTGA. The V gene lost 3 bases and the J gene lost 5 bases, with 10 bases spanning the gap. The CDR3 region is CASSFGGGTEAFF. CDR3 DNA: TGTGCCAGCAGCTTCGGCGGGGGGACTGAAGCTTTCTTT.

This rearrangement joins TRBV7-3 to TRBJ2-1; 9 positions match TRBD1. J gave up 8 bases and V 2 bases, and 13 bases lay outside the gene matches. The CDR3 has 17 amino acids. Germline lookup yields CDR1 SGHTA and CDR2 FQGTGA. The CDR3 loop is CASSLGDRVFSFDEQFF. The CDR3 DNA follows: TGTGCCAGCAGCTTAGGGGACAGGGTCTTCAGTTTTGATGAGCAGTTCTTC.

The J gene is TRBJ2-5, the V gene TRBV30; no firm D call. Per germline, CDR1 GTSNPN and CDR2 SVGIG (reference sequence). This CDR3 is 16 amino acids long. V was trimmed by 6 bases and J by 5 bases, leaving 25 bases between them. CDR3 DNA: TGTGCCTGTGCTATTGGGTACTACCTGACGGAGGAGACCCAGTACTTC. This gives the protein CACAIGYYLTEETQYF.

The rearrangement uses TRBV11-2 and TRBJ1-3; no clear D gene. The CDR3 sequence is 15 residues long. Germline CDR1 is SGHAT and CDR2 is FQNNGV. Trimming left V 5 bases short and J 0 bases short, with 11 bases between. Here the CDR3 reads CASSPGGSSGNTIYF. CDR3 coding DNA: TGTGCCAGCAGCCCCGGAGGGAGCTCTGGAAACACCATATATTTT. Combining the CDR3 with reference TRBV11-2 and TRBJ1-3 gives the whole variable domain EAGVAQSPRYKIIEKRQSVAFWCNPISGHATLYWYQQILGQGPKLLIQFQNNGVVDDSQLPKDRFSAERLKGVDSTLKIQPAKLEDSAVYLCASSPGGSSGNTIYFGEGSWLTVV.

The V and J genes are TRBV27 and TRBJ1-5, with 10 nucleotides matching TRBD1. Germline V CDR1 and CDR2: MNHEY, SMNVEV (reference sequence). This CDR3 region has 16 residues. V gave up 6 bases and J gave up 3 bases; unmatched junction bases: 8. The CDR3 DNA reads TGTGCCAGCAGACCTACCGGGACAGGGGACAATCAGCCCCAGCATTTT. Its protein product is CASRPTGTGDNQPQHF.

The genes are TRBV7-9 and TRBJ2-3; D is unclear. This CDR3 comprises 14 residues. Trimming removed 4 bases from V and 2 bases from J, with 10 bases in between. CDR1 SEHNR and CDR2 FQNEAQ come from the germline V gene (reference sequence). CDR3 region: CASSSPPNTDTQYF. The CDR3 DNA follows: TGTGCCAGCAGCTCCCCCCCCAACACAGATACGCAGTATTTT. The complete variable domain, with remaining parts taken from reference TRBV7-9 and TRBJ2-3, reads DTGVSQNPRHKITKRGQNVTFRCDPISEHNRLYWYRQTLGQGPEFLTYFQNEAQLEKSRLLSDRFSAERPKGSFSTLEIQRTEQGDSAMYLCASSSPPNTDTQYFGPGTRLTVL.

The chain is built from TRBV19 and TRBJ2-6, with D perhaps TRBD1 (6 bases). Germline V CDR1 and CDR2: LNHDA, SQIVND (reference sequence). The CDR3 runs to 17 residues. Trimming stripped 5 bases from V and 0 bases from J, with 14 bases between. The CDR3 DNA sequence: TGTGCCAGTAGTGTGACAGGTCTAGCCTCTGGGGCCAACGTCCTGACTTTC. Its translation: CASSVTGLASGANVLTF.

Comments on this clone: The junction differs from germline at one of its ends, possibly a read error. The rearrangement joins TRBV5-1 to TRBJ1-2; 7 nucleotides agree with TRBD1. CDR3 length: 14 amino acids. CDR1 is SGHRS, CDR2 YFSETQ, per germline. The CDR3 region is CTSSSLDRPGGYTF. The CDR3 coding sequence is TGCACCAGCAGCTCCCTGGACAGGCCGGGTGGCTACACCTTC.

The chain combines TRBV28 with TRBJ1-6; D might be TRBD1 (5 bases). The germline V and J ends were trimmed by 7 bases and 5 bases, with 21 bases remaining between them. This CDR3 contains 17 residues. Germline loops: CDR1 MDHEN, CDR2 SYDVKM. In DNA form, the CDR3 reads TGTGCCAGCACCCAATGGTCCTCCGGGGGAAATAATTCACCCCTCCACTTT. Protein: CASTQWSSGGNNSPLHF.